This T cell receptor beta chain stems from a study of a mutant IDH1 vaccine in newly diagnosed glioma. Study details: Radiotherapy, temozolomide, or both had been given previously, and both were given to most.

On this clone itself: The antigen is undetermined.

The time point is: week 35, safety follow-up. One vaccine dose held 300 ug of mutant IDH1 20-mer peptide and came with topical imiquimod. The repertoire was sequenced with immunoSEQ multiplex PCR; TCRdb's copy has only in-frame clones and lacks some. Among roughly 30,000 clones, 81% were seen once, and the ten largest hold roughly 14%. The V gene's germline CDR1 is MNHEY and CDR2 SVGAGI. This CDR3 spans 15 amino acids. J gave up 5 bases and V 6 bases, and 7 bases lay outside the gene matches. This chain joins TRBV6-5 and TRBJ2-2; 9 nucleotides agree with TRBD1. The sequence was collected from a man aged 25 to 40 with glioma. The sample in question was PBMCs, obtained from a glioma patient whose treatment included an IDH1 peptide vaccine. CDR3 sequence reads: CASSPGTGTTGELFF. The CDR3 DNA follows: TGTGCCAGCAGCCCCGGGACAGGGACGACCGGGGAGCTGTTTTTT.